The 8 T cell receptor beta chains reported below all come from one sample, sequenced in a study of blood T cell repertoires in COVID-19. Method: immunoSEQ multiplex PCR; TCRdb's copy keeps in-frame clones and lacks some. The data contain about 150,000 clones, roughly 78% of them singletons. The specimen was PBMCs or T cells enriched from blood (not recorded which). These receptors all come from a woman in her 70s in a cohort exposed to, infected with or recovered from COVID-19 (not recorded which).

The chain is built from TRBV7-8 and TRBJ1-1; a weak D match, TRBD1 (6 bases). Germline CDR1 reads SGHVS; CDR2 reads FQNEAQ. The length of the CDR3 is 14 residues. Trimming cost V 2 bases and J 7 bases, with 14 bases left between them. CDR3 sequence: CASSLFQGQVEAFF. The CDR3 region has the DNA TGTGCCAGCAGCTTATTTCAGGGGCAGGTTGAAGCTTTCTTT.

The rearrangement links TRBV7-8 to TRBJ2-7; maybe TRBD1 (6 bases). V dropped 1 base and J dropped 5 bases, with 9 bases sitting between them. The CDR3 consists of 13 residues. Germline V gene data show CDR1 as SGHVS and CDR2 as FQNEAQ. CDR3 nucleotides: TGTGCCAGCAGCTTAGGAGCAGGGGACGAGCAGTACTTC. Translation gives CASSLGAGDEQYF. Full variable domain (outside the CDR3, taken from reference TRBV7-8 and TRBJ2-7): GAGVSQSPRYKVAKRGQDVALRCDPISGHVSLFWYQQALGQGPEFLTYFQNEAQLDKSGLPSDRFFAERPEGSVSTLKIQRTQQEDSAVYLCASSLGAGDEQYFGPGTRLTVT.

The rearrangement joins TRBV28 to TRBJ2-6; 7 nucleotides line up with TRBD2. The CDR3 sequence is 18 residues long. Germline-derived CDR1 and CDR2 are MDHEN and SYDVKM. The junction had 6 bases not matched to a gene; V was cut back by 1 base and J by 0 bases. CDR3 loop: CASSLSWGGNSGANVLTF. CDR3 DNA sequence: TGTGCCAGCAGTTTATCATGGGGAGGGAACTCTGGGGCCAACGTCCTGACTTTC. Drawing the rest from reference TRBV28 and TRBJ2-6, the complete variable domain is DVKVTQSSRYLVKRTGEKVFLECVQDMDHENMFWYRQDPGLGLRLIYFSYDVKMKEKGDIPEGYSVSREKKERFSLILESASTNQTSMYLCASSLSWGGNSGANVLTFGAGSRLTVL.

V is TRBV10-3 and J is TRBJ2-7, with TRBD1 identical over 9 bases. Germline CDR1 is ENHRY and CDR2 is SYGVKD. V shed 4 bases, J shed 2 bases, and the junction held 9 bases outside the gene matches. The CDR3 is 16 residues long. The DNA of the CDR3 is TGTGCCATCAGTGCCGGCGGGACAGGGATAACCTACGAGCAGTACTTC. Its translation: CAISAGGTGITYEQYF.

V usage is TRBV7-2 and J usage is TRBJ1-2, with 8 bases aligning to TRBD1. Germline V lookup: CDR1 SGHTA, CDR2 FQGNSA. V lost 0 bases, J lost 13 bases, and 13 bases stayed unmatched. The CDR3 length is 15 residues. This CDR3 reads CASSLAPGQGGQSTF. CDR3 nucleotides: TGTGCCAGCAGCTTAGCTCCCGGACAGGGAGGGCAGTCCACCTTC.

The chain combines TRBV24-1 with TRBJ2-2, with a weak D call TRBD2 (6 bases). Trimming left V 5 bases short and J 4 bases short, with 19 bases between. CDR3 length: 17 amino acids. Germline V gene data show CDR1 as KGHDR and CDR2 as SFDVKD. Written as DNA, the CDR3 is TGTGCCACCAGTGGGGGTCGGGGGAGGAGTTCCACCGGGGAGCTGTTTTTT. This gives the protein CATSGGRGRSSTGELFF.

This sequence joins TRBV28 and TRBJ2-1, with TRBD2 matching over 8 bases. This CDR3 spans 17 amino acids. V trimming: 5 bases; J trimming: 7 bases; junction bases outside the gene matches: 16. Germline CDR1 is MDHEN and CDR2 is SYDVKM. CDR3 loop: CASSPPRGAEGPNEQFF. The CDR3 nucleotides are TGTGCCAGCAGTCCCCCGCGGGGGGCGGAGGGCCCGAATGAGCAGTTCTTC.

The chain uses TRBV19 and TRBJ1-1; a weak D match, TRBD1 (5 bases). CDR3 length equals 14 residues. V was cut by 6 bases and J by 0 bases, with 11 bases left in between. Germline CDR1 and CDR2: LNHDA and SQIVND (reference sequence). This chain's CDR3 is CASRRQHMNTEAFF. Here the CDR3 DNA reads TGTGCCAGTAGAAGACAGCATATGAACACTGAAGCTTTCTTT.